This T cell receptor (beta chain) was documented in a study of cytomegalovirus exposure and HLA in healthy donors. Study observations and caveats: TRBV6-2, TRBV6-3 and some other V segments were unresolvable in 87-base-pair reads. Some TCR beta chains (roughly 160 of them) were listed as cytomegalovirus-associated. Other equally common chains were less clonally expanded than HLA-associated TCR beta chains, a later analysis showed.

The V gene's germline CDR1 is MNHNY and CDR2 SVGAGI (reference sequence). The CDR3 is 15 residues long. V shed 3 bases and J 3 bases; nucleotides not matched to a gene: 5. This clone turned up a few times. The target antigen is unknown. The PCR had 60 Vbeta and 13 Jbeta primers. The repertoire was sequenced with immunoSEQ multiplex PCR; TCRdb's copy has only in-frame clones and lacks some. The sample includes 40,000 to 50,000 clones, around 74% of them seen just once. The V call is TRBV6-6, the J call TRBJ1-1; 9 positions match TRBD1. The sequence derives from a man aged 25 to 45 in good health and CMV-seronegative. Sample: PBMCs. The CDR3 loop reads CASSYPGTGHTEAFF. The DNA of the CDR3 is TGTGCCAGCAGTTATCCCGGGACAGGGCACACTGAAGCTTTCTTT.